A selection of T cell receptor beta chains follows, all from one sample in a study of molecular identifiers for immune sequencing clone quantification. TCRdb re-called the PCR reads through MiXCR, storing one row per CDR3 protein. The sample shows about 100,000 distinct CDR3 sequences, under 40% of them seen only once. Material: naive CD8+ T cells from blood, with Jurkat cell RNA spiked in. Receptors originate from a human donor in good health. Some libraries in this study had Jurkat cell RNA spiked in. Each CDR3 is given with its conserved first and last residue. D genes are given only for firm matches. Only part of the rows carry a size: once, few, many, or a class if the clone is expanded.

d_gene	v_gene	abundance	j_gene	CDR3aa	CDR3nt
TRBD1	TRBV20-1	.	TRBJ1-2	CSAPGGRNGYTF	TGCAGTGCGCCAGGGGGAAGGAATGGCTACACCTTC
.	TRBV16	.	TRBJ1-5	CASSPGAGRPWGQPQHF	TGTGCCAGCAGCCCCGGCGCAGGGAGGCCCTGGGGTCAGCCCCAGCATTTT
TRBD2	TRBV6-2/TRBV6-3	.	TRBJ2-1	CASTDWGGNEQFF	TGTGCCAGCACCGATTGGGGGGGAAATGAGCAGTTCTTC
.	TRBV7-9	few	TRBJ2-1	CASSPSVNYNEQFF	TGTGCCAGCAGCCCTAGCGTTAACTACAATGAGCAGTTCTTC
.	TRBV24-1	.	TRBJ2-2	CASSVGASLLGELFF	TGTGCCTCCAGCGTAGGCGCTAGCCTACTCGGGGAGCTGTTTTTT
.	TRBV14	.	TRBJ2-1	CASSQTVYNEQFF	TGTGCCAGCAGCCAAACAGTTTACAATGAGCAGTTCTTC
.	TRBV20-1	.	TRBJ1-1	CSARPWGFRRTEAFF	TGCAGTGCTAGACCCTGGGGGTTTCGGCGCACTGAAGCTTTCTTT
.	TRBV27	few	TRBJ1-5	CASSTWEFRQPQHF	TGTGCCAGCAGTACATGGGAGTTTCGTCAGCCCCAGCATTTT
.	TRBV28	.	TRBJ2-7	CVSSPRGMSYEQYF	TGTGTCAGCAGTCCGCGCGGGATGTCCTACGAGCAGTACTTC
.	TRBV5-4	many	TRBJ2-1	CASSLVGNAYNEQFF	TGTGCCAGCAGCTTGGTCGGGAATGCCTACAATGAGCAGTTCTTC
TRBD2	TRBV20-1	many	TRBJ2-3	CSAQTLAGNTDTQYF	TGCAGTGCGCAGACCCTAGCGGGAAACACAGATACGCAGTATTTT
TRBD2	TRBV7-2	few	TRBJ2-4	CASSFRQGLILAGGSKNIQYF	TGTGCCAGCAGCTTCCGACAGGGACTAATTCTAGCGGGAGGTTCGAAAAACATTCAGTACTTC
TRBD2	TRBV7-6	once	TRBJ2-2	CASSLYSIPGLAGGGNTGELFF	TGTGCCAGCAGCTTATATTCAATTCCGGGACTAGCGGGAGGAGGGAACACCGGGGAGCTGTTTTTT
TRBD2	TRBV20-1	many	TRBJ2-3	CSPRAGIIADTQYF	TGCAGCCCCAGAGCGGGGATTATCGCAGATACGCAGTATTTT
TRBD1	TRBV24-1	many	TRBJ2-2	CATSERGRIGELFF	TGTGCCACCAGTGAGAGGGGGCGCATCGGGGAGCTGTTTTTT
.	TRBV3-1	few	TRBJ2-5	CASSQVSGTREETQYF	TGTGCCAGCAGCCAAGTATCCGGGACAAGAGAAGAGACCCAGTACTTC